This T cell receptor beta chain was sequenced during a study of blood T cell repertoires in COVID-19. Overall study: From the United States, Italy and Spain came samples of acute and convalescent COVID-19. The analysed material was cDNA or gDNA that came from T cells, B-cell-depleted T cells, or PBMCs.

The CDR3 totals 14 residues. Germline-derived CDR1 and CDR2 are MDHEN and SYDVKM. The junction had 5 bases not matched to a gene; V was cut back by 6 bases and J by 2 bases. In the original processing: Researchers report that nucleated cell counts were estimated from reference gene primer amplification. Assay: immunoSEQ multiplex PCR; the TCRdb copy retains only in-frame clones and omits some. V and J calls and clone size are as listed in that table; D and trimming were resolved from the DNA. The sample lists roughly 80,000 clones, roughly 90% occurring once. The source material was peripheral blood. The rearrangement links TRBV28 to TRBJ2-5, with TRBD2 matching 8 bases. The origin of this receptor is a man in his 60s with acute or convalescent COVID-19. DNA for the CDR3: TGTGCCAGCAGCCCCGGACTAGCACAAGAGACCCAGTACTTC. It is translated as CASSPGLAQETQYF.